This TCR beta chain comes out of a study of radiotherapy plus CTLA-4 blockade in lung cancer. The CDR3 loop spans 15 amino acids. Per germline, CDR1 SGHTA and CDR2 FQGNSA. V was shortened by 3 bases and J by 0 bases, with 9 bases between the two germline ends. This clone has only a few counts. Assay: immunoSEQ multiplex PCR; the TCRdb copy retains only in-frame clones and omits some. The data contain about 41,000 clones, 76% of them singletons. This sequence was found in a human donor with non-small cell lung cancer who had stable disease on radiotherapy plus ipilimumab. The sequencing used peripheral blood, collected from a patient treated with radiotherapy plus ipilimumab. The V and J genes are TRBV7-2 and TRBJ1-3; possible D gene TRBD1, 5 bases. The CDR3 loop reads CASSLGTFSGNTIYF. DNA of the CDR3: TGTGCCAGCAGCTTGGGGACCTTCTCTGGAAACACCATATATTTT.